The present T cell receptor (beta chain) was sequenced within a study of blood T cell repertoires in COVID-19. In the study overall: COVID-19 samples collected from the United States, Italy and Spain covered acute and convalescent phases. T cells, B-cell-depleted T cells, or PBMCs provided the cDNA or gDNA that served as material.

Source study methods: Quantification of nucleated cells was approximated via reference gene primer amplification. Here immunoSEQ multiplex PCR was the method, and the copy in TCRdb shows in-frame clones only, minus some. The V and J calls and clone size were taken over from that table, and D and trimming were inferred from the DNA. The sample yields about 250,000 clones, 86% seen once. The CDR3 is 16 amino acids. The V gene end was trimmed by 1 base and the J gene end by 9 bases; junction bases not matched to a gene: 9. Germline V gene lookup returns CDR1 SGHTA and CDR2 FQGTGA. The sequenced material came from peripheral blood. The origin of this receptor is a woman aged 60 to 75 who had recovered from COVID-19. The chain joins TRBV7-3 to TRBJ1-6, with TRBD1 matching 7 bases. The chain's CDR3 is CASSLKGGTNASPLHF. Here the CDR3 DNA reads TGTGCCAGCAGCTTAAAAGGGGGCACCAACGCTTCACCCCTCCACTTT. Looking up the rest from reference TRBV7-3 and TRBJ1-6 gives the full variable domain: GAGVSQTPSNKVTEKGKYVELRCDPISGHTALYWYRQSLGQGPEFLIYFQGTGAADDSGLPNDRFFAVRPEGSVSTLKIQRTERGDSAVYLCASSLKGGTNASPLHFGNGTRLTVT.